One sample yielded the 18 T cell receptor beta chains listed below, sequenced in a study of cytomegalovirus exposure and HLA in healthy donors. The repertoire was sequenced with immunoSEQ multiplex PCR; TCRdb's copy has only in-frame clones and lacks some. This sample yields more than 200,000 clones, of which about 90% are seen a single time; approximately 12% belongs to the top ten. The sample taken for sequencing was PBMCs. These receptors all stem from a young man in good health and CMV-seropositive.

The chain couples TRBV11-3 to TRBJ2-1; D is possibly TRBD2 (5 bases). This CDR3 has 15 amino acids. The ends were cut back, 5 bases at V and 6 bases at J, with 17 bases in the middle. Germline V gives CDR1 SGHNT, CDR2 YENEEA. The CDR3 loop is CASSPEAGRGNEQFF. The DNA for the CDR3 is TGTGCCAGCAGCCCAGAGGCGGGCCGGGGCAATGAGCAGTTCTTC.

The chain links TRBV10-2 to TRBJ2-7, with unresolved D. The V gene lost 6 bases and the J gene lost 0 bases, with 6 bases spanning the gap. The CDR3 contains 12 residues. Germline V gene sequence: CDR1 WSHSY, CDR2 SAAADI. Written as DNA, the CDR3 is TGCGCCAGCAGCCGAGACTCCTACGAGCAGTACTTC. It specifies CASSRDSYEQYF.

The count of this clone is one. The J gene is TRBJ1-2, the V gene TRBV13; the match to TRBD1 covers 11 bases. This CDR3 spans 13 amino acids. Germline CDR1 is PRHDT and CDR2 is FYEKMQ (reference sequence). The V gene end was trimmed by 8 bases and the J gene end by 6 bases; junction bases not matched to a gene: 5. The CDR3 DNA reads TGTGCCAGCCGGGGACAGGGGGGCGATGGCTACACCTTC. Its protein is CASRGQGGDGYTF. Variable domain in full (rest from reference TRBV13 and TRBJ1-2): AAGVIQSPRHLIKEKRETATLKCYPIPRHDTVYWYQQGPGQDPQFLISFYEKMQSDKGSIPDRFSAQQFSDYHSELNMSSLELGDSALYFCASRGQGGDGYTFGSGTRLTVV.

The V call is TRBV7-9, the J call TRBJ2-5, with D possibly TRBD1 on 5 matching bases. Deletions cut 0 bases from V and 3 bases from J, with 14 bases between. The V gene's germline CDR1 is SEHNR and CDR2 FQNEAQ (reference sequence). The CDR3 loop spans 16 amino acids. The CDR3 is CASSLAPGRLEETQYF. The CDR3 DNA reads TGTGCCAGCAGCTTAGCGCCAGGGCGCCTAGAAGAGACCCAGTACTTC.

This chain uses TRBV5-4 with TRBJ1-1; TRBD1 aligns across 7 bases. Germline V gene data show CDR1 as SGHNT and CDR2 as YYREEE (reference sequence). The junction had 7 bases not matched to a gene; V was cut back by 3 bases and J by 2 bases. The CDR3 has 15 amino acids. CDR3 nucleotides: TGTGCCAGCAGCTCCCCAGGGGGAAGCAACACTGAAGCTTTCTTT. It codes for CASSSPGGSNTEAFF.

This clone was seen only once. CDR3 sequence: CASSGPTRGNTEAFF. The CDR3 DNA reads TGTGCCAGCAGTGGACCGACAAGGGGGAACACTGAAGCTTTCTTT. The chain carries TRBV2 and TRBJ1-1, with D perhaps matching TRBD1 (5 bases). Germline CDR1 and CDR2: SNHLY and FYNNEI. This CDR3 is 15 amino acids long. The ends were cut back, 4 bases at V and 1 base at J, with 13 bases in the middle. Together with reference TRBV2 and TRBJ1-1, the CDR3 gives the full variable domain: EPEVTQTPSHQVTQMGQEVILRCVPISNHLYFYWYRQILGQKVEFLVSFYNNEISEKSEIFDDQFSVERPDGSNFTLKIRSTKLEDSAMYFCASSGPTRGNTEAFFGQGTRLTVV.

J is TRBJ1-2 and V is TRBV4-1; 7 bases match TRBD1. Per the germline V gene, CDR1 is MGHRA and CDR2 is YSYEKL. There are 14 residues in the CDR3. V was pared by 1 base and J by 6 bases, with 5 bases of the junction left unmatched. This CDR3 is CASSQARQGNGYTF. The CDR3 DNA is TGCGCCAGCAGCCAAGCAAGACAGGGAAATGGCTACACCTTC.

V and J are TRBV28 and TRBJ1-1; D gene uncertain. The CDR3 totals 14 residues. Germline V CDR1 and CDR2: MDHEN, SYDVKM. Trimming removed 3 bases at V and 3 bases at J, with 11 bases between. Here the CDR3 reads CASSLWDDYTEAFF. CDR3 bases: TGTGCCAGCAGTTTGTGGGATGACTACACTGAAGCTTTCTTT.

V usage is TRBV27 and J usage is TRBJ2-1; D is ambiguous. The CDR3 length is 14 residues. The V gene lost 1 base and the J gene lost 4 bases, with 8 bases spanning the gap. CDR1 is MNHEY and CDR2 is SMNVEV in the germline V gene (reference sequence). CDR3 DNA: TGTGCCAGCAGTTTATATGCGGAGTACAATGAGCAGTTCTTC. It codes for CASSLYAEYNEQFF.

The chain combines TRBV7-6 with TRBJ2-1; D possibly corresponds to TRBD2 (7 bases). V was trimmed by 5 bases and J by 5 bases, leaving 25 bases between them. Looked up from germline, CDR1 is SGHVS and CDR2 is FNYEAQ. This CDR3 has 18 residues. CDR3 nucleotide sequence: TGTGCCAGCAGCCAACTCCTGGTGGGGGGGCATAAAAACAATGAGCAGTTCTTC. The encoded protein is CASSQLLVGGHKNNEQFF.

The chain couples TRBV7-9 to TRBJ2-4; D is ambiguous. V lost 5 bases, J lost 3 bases, and 17 bases lay in between. The CDR3 loop spans 16 amino acids. CDR1 SEHNR and CDR2 FQNEAQ come from the germline V gene (reference sequence). Here the CDR3 DNA reads TGTGCCAGCAGCCGCGGCGAGAGCTCTTACAAAAACATTCAGTACTTC. It encodes CASSRGESSYKNIQYF.

This clone was recorded a few times. The chain couples TRBV7-2 to TRBJ2-7, with a weak D call TRBD1 (5 bases). V was clipped by 2 bases and J by 3 bases, with 11 bases between them. Germline CDR1 reads SGHTA; CDR2 reads FQGNSA. CDR3 size: 14 residues. Written as DNA, the CDR3 is TGTGCCAGCAGCTTATCGGCAGGGCGCTACGAGCAGTACTTC. Encoded protein: CASSLSAGRYEQYF. Drawing the rest from reference TRBV7-2 and TRBJ2-7, the complete variable domain is GAGVSQSPSNKVTEKGKDVELRCDPISGHTALYWYRQSLGQGLEFLIYFQGNSAPDKSGLPSDRFSAERTGGSVSTLTIQRTQQEDSAVYLCASSLSAGRYEQYFGPGTRLTVT.

The V and J genes are TRBV5-1 and TRBJ1-5, with no clear D. The V end lost 0 bases, the J end lost 0 bases, and 1 base lay between the germline ends. CDR3 size: 13 residues. The germline V gene has CDR1 SGHRS and CDR2 YFSETQ. The DNA for the CDR3 is TGCGCCAGCAGCTTGGGTAGCAATCAGCCCCAGCATTTT. The encoded protein is CASSLGSNQPQHF. Full variable domain (remainder filled in from reference TRBV5-1 and TRBJ1-5): KAGVTQTPRYLIKTRGQQVTLSCSPISGHRSVSWYQQTPGQGLQFLFEYFSETQRNKGNFPGRFSGRQFSNSRSEMNVSTLELGDSALYLCASSLGSNQPQHFGDGTRLSIL.

The chain couples TRBV6-1 to TRBJ1-5, with 7 bases aligning to TRBD1. Trimming cost V 2 bases and J 4 bases; bases outside gene matches: 5. The CDR3 totals 15 residues. Germline V gene sequence: CDR1 MNHNS, CDR2 SASEGT. The CDR3 DNA reads as TGTGCCAGCAGTGAATTGGCAGGGGGAAATCAGCCCCAGCATTTT. This gives the protein CASSELAGGNQPQHF.

V and J are TRBV5-4 and TRBJ2-2; 8 bases match TRBD2. J lost 7 bases, V lost 4 bases, and 12 bases had no gene match. CDR3 size: 16 residues. Germline-derived CDR1 and CDR2 are SGHNT and YYREEE (reference sequence). The CDR3 spells CASSVDHSGKGGELFF. The CDR3 DNA is TGTGCCAGCAGCGTGGACCATAGCGGGAAAGGCGGGGAGCTGTTTTTT.

The gene calls are TRBV7-2 and TRBJ1-3, with D uncertain. The CDR3 runs 16 residues. V lost 1 base to trimming and J lost 2 bases, with 12 bases between them. From germline, CDR1 is SGHTA and CDR2 FQGNSA. The CDR3 DNA is TGTGCCAGCAGCTTAGTAGGAAAGCCGCCTGGAAACACCATATATTTT. Protein sequence: CASSLVGKPPGNTIYF.

The chain joins TRBV4-3 to TRBJ2-7, with 7 bases matching TRBD1. V lost 0 bases, J lost 3 bases, and 5 bases stayed unmatched. CDR3 length equals 15 residues. CDR1 is LGHNA, CDR2 YSLEER, per germline. The CDR3 loop reads CASSQEGTALYEQYF. The CDR3 DNA reads as TGCGCCAGCAGCCAAGAGGGGACAGCCCTCTACGAGCAGTACTTC.

The gene calls are TRBV7-9 and TRBJ1-2, with a tentative D call TRBD1 (6 bases). The CDR3 spans 13 residues. Germline values: CDR1 SEHNR, CDR2 FQNEAQ (reference sequence). The V and J ends lost 5 bases and 7 bases respectively, with 14 bases between them. CDR3 in amino acids: CASSGTGLGGYTF. CDR3 bases: TGTGCCAGCAGCGGTACAGGGTTGGGTGGCTACACCTTC.